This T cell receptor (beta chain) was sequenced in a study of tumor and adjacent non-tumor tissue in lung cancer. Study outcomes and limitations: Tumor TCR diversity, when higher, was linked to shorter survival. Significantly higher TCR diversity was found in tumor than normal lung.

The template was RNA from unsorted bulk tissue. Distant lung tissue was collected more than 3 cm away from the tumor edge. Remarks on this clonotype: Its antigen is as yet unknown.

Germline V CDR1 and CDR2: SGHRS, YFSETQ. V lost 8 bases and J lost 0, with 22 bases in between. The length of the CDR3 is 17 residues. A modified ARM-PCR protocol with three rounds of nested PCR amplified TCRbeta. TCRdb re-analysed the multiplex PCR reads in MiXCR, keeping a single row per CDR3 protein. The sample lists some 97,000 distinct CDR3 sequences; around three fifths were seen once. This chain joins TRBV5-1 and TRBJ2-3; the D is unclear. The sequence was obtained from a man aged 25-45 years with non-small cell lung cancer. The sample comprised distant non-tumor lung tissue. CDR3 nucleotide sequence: TGCGCCAGTTCCCCATTCTGGGCCCATGATAGCACAGATACGCAGTATTTT. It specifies CASSPFWAHDSTDTQYF.